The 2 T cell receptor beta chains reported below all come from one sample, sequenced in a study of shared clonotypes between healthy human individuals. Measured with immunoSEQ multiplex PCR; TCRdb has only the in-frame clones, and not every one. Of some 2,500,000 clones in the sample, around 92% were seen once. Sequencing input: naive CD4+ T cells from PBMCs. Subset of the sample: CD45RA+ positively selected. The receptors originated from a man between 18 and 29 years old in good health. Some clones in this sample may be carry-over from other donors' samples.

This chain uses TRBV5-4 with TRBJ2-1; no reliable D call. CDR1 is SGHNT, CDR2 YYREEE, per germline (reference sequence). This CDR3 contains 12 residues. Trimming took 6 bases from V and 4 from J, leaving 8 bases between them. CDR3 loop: CASKSPYNEQFF. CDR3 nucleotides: TGTGCCAGCAAGAGCCCTTACAATGAGCAGTTCTTC.

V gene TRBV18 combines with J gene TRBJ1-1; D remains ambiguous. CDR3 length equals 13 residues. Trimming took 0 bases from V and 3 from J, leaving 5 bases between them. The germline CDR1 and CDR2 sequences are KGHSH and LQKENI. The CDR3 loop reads CASSPPWDTEAFF. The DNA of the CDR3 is TGTGCCAGCTCACCACCGTGGGACACTGAAGCTTTCTTT.